Listed here are 21 T cell receptor beta chains from one sample, sequenced in a study of blood T cell repertoires in COVID-19. Repertoires were generated with immunoSEQ multiplex PCR, while TCRdb's copy carries only in-frame clones and drops some. The data show 130,000 to 150,000 clones, with approximately 81% seen just once and about 40% held by the top ten. Sample: peripheral blood. All receptors come from a human donor in a cohort sampled during active COVID-19.

V usage is TRBV6-6 and J usage is TRBJ2-3; 7 bases are a match to TRBD2. The ends lost 4 bases at V and 3 bases at J; junction bases unmatched: 10. This CDR3 is 16 amino acids long. In germline, CDR1 is MNHNY, CDR2 SVGAGI (reference sequence). CDR3 nucleotide sequence: TGTGCCAGCAGTTCTCCACCCGGGAGGTCGACAGATACGCAGTATTTT. This sequence encodes CASSSPPGRSTDTQYF.

The V call is TRBV6-6, the J call TRBJ1-2, with 7 bases lining up with TRBD1. Germline V gene lookup returns CDR1 MNHNY and CDR2 SVGAGI (reference sequence). The CDR3 totals 14 residues. Trimming took 5 bases from V and 8 from J; bases not matched to a gene: 11. CDR3 protein: CASSPGTENGGYTF. CDR3 nucleotide sequence: TGTGCCAGCAGTCCCGGGACAGAAAATGGGGGCTACACCTTC.

The chain has TRBV6-5 and TRBJ1-1, with D unclear. V was clipped by 2 bases and J by 1 base, with 8 bases between them. CDR1 is MNHEY, CDR2 SVGAGI, per germline. The CDR3 extends over 14 amino acids. The CDR3: CASSYPGSNTEAFF. The CDR3 region has the DNA TGTGCCAGCAGTTACCCCGGGTCGAACACTGAAGCTTTCTTT.

This clone was seen a single time. This sequence joins TRBV6-5 and TRBJ2-1; D might be TRBD1 (6 bases). The V gene's germline CDR1 is MNHEY and CDR2 SVGAGI. V was clipped by 10 bases and J by 1 base, with 11 bases between them. There are 13 residues in the CDR3. The CDR3 nucleotides read TGTGCCACTAACAGGGTTTCCTACAATGAGCAGTTCTTC. This translates into CATNRVSYNEQFF.

The V call is TRBV6-1, the J call TRBJ1-6; possibly TRBD1 for D (6 bases). The germline CDR1 and CDR2 sequences are MNHNS and SASEGT. Trimming removed 2 bases at V and 12 bases at J, with 20 bases between. The CDR3 consists of 16 residues. This CDR3 is CASSENGPQSGEPLHF. The CDR3 coding sequence is TGTGCCAGCAGTGAAAACGGGCCTCAATCAGGGGAACCCCTCCACTTT.

This clone was counted only a few times. The V call is TRBV3-1 (or the pseudogene TRBV3-2), the J call TRBJ1-1; TRBD1 matches at 9 bases. Germline V gene sequence: CDR1 LGHDT, CDR2 YNNKEL (reference sequence). Trimming at V came to 0 bases and at J to 11 bases, leaving 4 bases not matched to a gene. The CDR3 is 13 residues long. The CDR3 loop is CASSQDRQGDAFF. In DNA form, the CDR3 reads TGTGCCAGCAGCCAAGATCGACAGGGGGACGCTTTCTTT.

The rearrangement joins TRBV7-2 to TRBJ2-1; 9 bases align to TRBD2. V lost 4 bases, J lost 10 bases, and 8 bases stayed unmatched. The CDR3 runs 14 residues. The germline gives CDR1 SGHTA, CDR2 FQGNSA. The CDR3, as DNA: TGTGCCAGCAGCTCCAAGGGTAGCGGGGGCGAGCAGTTCTTC. Protein sequence: CASSSKGSGGEQFF.

The V and J genes are TRBV12-3 or TRBV12-4 and TRBJ2-7; D perhaps matches TRBD1 (5 bases). CDR3 length equals 13 residues. Trimming pared 1 base from V and 6 bases from J, leaving 10 bases between. CDR3 coding DNA: TGTGCCAGCAGTTTAGTCGCAGGGCTCGAGCAGTACTTC. Translating gives CASSLVAGLEQYF.

The J gene is TRBJ2-3, the V gene TRBV11-3; a possible D gene is TRBD2 (7 bases). The length of the CDR3 is 14 residues. V lost 9 bases and J lost 1, with 14 bases in between. The germline V gene encodes CDR1 SGHNT and CDR2 YENEEA. The CDR3 region is CASSRGGGTDTQYF. CDR3 DNA sequence: TGTGCCAGTTCTAGGGGGGGAGGCACAGATACGCAGTATTTT. The full variable domain, its missing parts supplied by reference TRBV11-3 and TRBJ2-3, is EAGVVQSPRYKIIEKKQPVAFWCNPISGHNTLYWYLQNLGQGPELLIRYENEEAVDDSQLPKDRFSAERLKGVDSTLKIQPAELGDSAVYLCASSRGGGTDTQYFGPGTRLTVL.

This clone was counted between two and nine times. CDR3 DNA: TGTGCCAGCAGTCTCCGGGACACTTCAAAAGCTTTCTTT. Protein: CASSLRDTSKAFF. V and J are TRBV12-3 or TRBV12-4 and TRBJ1-1; tentative D call: TRBD1 (6 bases). Trimming left V 5 bases short and J 9 bases short, with 16 bases between. The CDR3 loop spans 13 amino acids.

The genes are TRBV2 and TRBJ2-1, with 7 bases that match TRBD1. CDR3 length equals 16 residues. The ends lost 6 bases at V and 0 bases at J; junction bases unmatched: 8. Germline CDR1 and CDR2: SNHLY and FYNNEI. The CDR3 loop reads CASRLGTASSYNEQFF. CDR3 bases: TGTGCCAGCAGATTGGGGACAGCCAGCTCCTACAATGAGCAGTTCTTC.

This chain uses TRBV3-1 (or the pseudogene TRBV3-2) with TRBJ1-2; D perhaps matches TRBD1 (5 bases). The CDR3 has 16 amino acids. Deletions cut 2 bases from V and 2 bases from J, with 15 bases between. Germline CDR1 reads LGHDT; CDR2 reads YNNKEL (reference sequence). The DNA of the CDR3 is TGTGCCAGCAGCCAACGACAGCCATCACCGAACTATGGCTACACCTTC. Translating it yields CASSQRQPSPNYGYTF.

The CDR3, as DNA: TGTGCCAGCAGCTTACCAGGGCTCTATGGCTACACCTTC. Translating it yields CASSLPGLYGYTF. The chain couples TRBV5-4 to TRBJ1-2, with D perhaps matching TRBD1 (5 bases). Trimming removed 2 bases from V and 4 bases from J, with 9 bases in between. The germline V gene has CDR1 SGHNT and CDR2 YYREEE (reference sequence). The CDR3 consists of 13 residues.

This chain uses TRBV20-1 with TRBJ2-1; D possibly corresponds to TRBD2 (7 bases). The germline gives CDR1 DFQATT, CDR2 SNEGSKA (reference sequence). Trimming cost V 3 bases and J 8 bases, with 32 bases left between them. This CDR3 has 19 residues. CDR3 in amino acids: CSASTTIPFLGGAMDEQFF. The CDR3, as DNA: TGCAGTGCTAGTACGACCATCCCCTTTCTTGGGGGGGCCATGGATGAGCAGTTCTTC.

The chain carries TRBV6-5 and TRBJ2-3; TRBD2 matches 9 bases. Germline V gives CDR1 MNHEY, CDR2 SVGAGI. Unmatched junction bases numbered 6, after V lost 2 bases and J lost 6 bases. The length of the CDR3 is 15 residues. The CDR3 region has the DNA TGTGCCAGCAGTTACCGAGCGGGGGGCAGTGATACGCAGTATTTT. Encoded protein: CASSYRAGGSDTQYF.

The J gene is TRBJ2-7, the V gene TRBV10-2; D gene unclear. This CDR3 contains 14 residues. The ends were cut back, 1 base at V and 1 base at J, with 8 bases in the middle. Germline CDR1 WSHSY, CDR2 SAAADI. The CDR3 region has the DNA TGCGCCAGCAGTGAGTTTACAGAGTCCTACGAGCAGTACTTC. Protein product: CASSEFTESYEQYF.

The rearrangement links TRBV20-1 to TRBJ1-2; D is uncertain. Per the germline V gene, CDR1 is DFQATT and CDR2 is SNEGSKA (reference sequence). CDR3 length: 11 residues. The V and J ends lost 5 bases and 8 bases respectively, with 12 bases between them. This chain's CDR3 is CSASDRGGYTF. The CDR3 DNA reads TGCAGTGCTTCAGACCGAGGGGGCTACACCTTC.

In DNA, the CDR3 is TGTGCCAGCTCACTCGACAGGTTAAGTACAGATACGCAGTATTTT. Translation gives CASSLDRLSTDTQYF. The chain couples TRBV18 to TRBJ2-3, with a weak D call TRBD1 (6 bases). CDR3 length: 15 amino acids. Trimming left V 4 bases short and J 3 bases short, with 14 bases between. Germline CDR1 and CDR2: KGHSH and LQKENI.

The J gene is TRBJ1-1, the V gene TRBV7-6; 7 positions agree with TRBD1. J lost 4 bases, V lost 7 bases, and 9 bases had no gene match. Germline V gene lookup returns CDR1 SGHVS and CDR2 FNYEAQ. This CDR3 comprises 14 residues. The CDR3 sequence: CASTIQGPGTEAFF. CDR3 nucleotide sequence: TGTGCCAGCACGATACAGGGGCCAGGCACTGAAGCTTTCTTT.

The V and J genes are TRBV7-9 and TRBJ2-1; TRBD1 is a possible D gene (6 bases). CDR3 length: 12 amino acids. Trimming shortened V by 4 bases and J by 7 bases, and 8 bases separated the two germline ends. Looked up from germline, CDR1 is SEHNR and CDR2 is FQNEAQ (reference sequence). The CDR3 sequence is CASSWTENEQFF. The CDR3 nucleotides are TGTGCCAGCAGCTGGACAGAAAATGAGCAGTTCTTC.

V usage is TRBV7-2 and J usage is TRBJ2-5, with D possibly being TRBD1 (5 bases). Trimming took 4 bases from V and 7 from J, leaving 13 bases between them. The CDR3 contains 13 residues. Germline V lookup: CDR1 SGHTA, CDR2 FQGNSA. The DNA for the CDR3 is TGTGCCAGCAGCTCCCCAGGGTACGGGACCCAGTACTTC. Translating gives CASSSPGYGTQYF.